A selection of T cell receptor beta chains follows, all from one sample in a study of CD8+CD57+ T cells in acquired aplastic anemia. MiXCR, run by TCRdb on the reads, gives a single entry per CDR3 protein. The sample includes hundreds of thousands of distinct CDR3 sequences, just under 70% of them seen just once. Sequencing input: sorted CD4+, CD8+, or CD8+CD57+ T cells (not recorded which) from PBMCs. Receptors were obtained from a human donor in good health, serving as a control. CDR3s include the opening cysteine and the closing phenylalanine or tryptophan. Each record gives: J gene, V gene, clone size, D gene, CDR3 DNA, CDR3 protein. D genes are given only for firm matches. Clone size appears in some rows only: once, few, many, or a class for an expanded clone.

j_gene: TRBJ2-2; v_gene: TRBV15; abundance: .; d_gene: .; CDR3nt: TGTGCCACCAGCAGAGGACAACCGAACACCGGGGAGCTGTTTTTT; CDR3aa: CATSRGQPNTGELFF
j_gene: TRBJ1-2; v_gene: TRBV10-3; abundance: .; d_gene: .; CDR3nt: TGTGCCATCAGTGAGCCCGAAAGGGAGGAAGGCTACACCTTC; CDR3aa: CAISEPEREEGYTF
j_gene: TRBJ2-1; v_gene: TRBV20-1; abundance: .; d_gene: .; CDR3nt: TGCAGTGTTCCGACCCCCAAGCCACATGAGCAGTTCTTC; CDR3aa: CSVPTPKPHEQFF
j_gene: TRBJ2-5; v_gene: TRBV29-1; abundance: .; d_gene: .; CDR3nt: TGCAGCGTAGGCAGACAGGCGACCCAAGAGACCCAGTACTTC; CDR3aa: CSVGRQATQETQYF
j_gene: TRBJ1-2; v_gene: TRBV6-2/TRBV6-3; abundance: .; d_gene: TRBD1; CDR3nt: TGTGCCAGCTGCCCGGACAGGGGCTATGGCTACACCTTC; CDR3aa: CASCPDRGYGYTF
j_gene: TRBJ1-4; v_gene: TRBV20-1; abundance: many; d_gene: .; CDR3nt: TGCAGTGCTCTTAGGACAGCCCGCCCTAATGAAAAACTGTTTTTT; CDR3aa: CSALRTARPNEKLFF
j_gene: TRBJ2-4; v_gene: TRBV7-8; abundance: .; d_gene: .; CDR3nt: TGTGCCAGCAGCCCCGACGGGGAAATGAACAACGGGCAGTACTTC; CDR3aa: CASSPDGEMNNGQYF
j_gene: TRBJ2-5; v_gene: TRBV6-2/TRBV6-3; abundance: few; d_gene: TRBD2; CDR3nt: TGTGCCAGCAGTCCCGGGCTAGCGGGAACAATGAAACAAGAGACCCAGTACTTC; CDR3aa: CASSPGLAGTMKQETQYF
j_gene: TRBJ1-1; v_gene: TRBV5-1; abundance: many; d_gene: .; CDR3nt: TGCGCCAGCAGCTTGGTTCGGGGGCCGAACACTGAAGCTTTCTTT; CDR3aa: CASSLVRGPNTEAFF
j_gene: TRBJ1-2; v_gene: TRBV9; abundance: .; d_gene: .; CDR3nt: TGTGCCAGCAGCAACGGACCTGTTGGCTACACCTTC; CDR3aa: CASSNGPVGYTF